The 25 T cell receptor beta chains below were found in one sample sequenced in a study of T-cell memory formation after mild COVID-19. TCRdb recomputed calls from the 5' RACE reads with MiXCR, one row per CDR3 protein. There are 190,000 or so distinct CDR3 sequences in the sample; about 10% occur only once, and 3% to 3.5% lies in the top ten. The specimen sequenced was PBMCs or a T cell subset sorted from them (not recorded which). The receptors were sampled from a man aged 18-30 years who had mild COVID-19 (a few samples of this study predate the infection). Cell type and time point are not known.

This clonotype was counted a few times. The chain uses TRBV7-2 and TRBJ1-2, with no clear D. Trimming stripped 0 bases from V and 0 bases from J, with 8 bases between. Germline V gives CDR1 SGHTA, CDR2 FQGNSA. This CDR3 is 15 amino acids long. The CDR3 coding sequence is TGTGCCAGCAGCTTAGCTTCCAGCACTAACTATGGCTACACCTTC. Encoded protein: CASSLASSTNYGYTF. The complete variable domain, with remaining parts taken from reference TRBV7-2 and TRBJ1-2, reads GAGVSQSPSNKVTEKGKDVELRCDPISGHTALYWYRQSLGQGLEFLIYFQGNSAPDKSGLPSDRFSAERTGGSVSTLTIQRTQQEDSAVYLCASSLASSTNYGYTFGSGTRLTVV.

The chain combines TRBV18 with TRBJ2-1; 9 bases fit TRBD2. With 8 bases clipped from V and 9 bases from J, the junction kept 20 bases outside the gene matches. The germline gives CDR1 KGHSH, CDR2 LQKENI. CDR3 length: 17 residues. CDR3: CASTRGSGGPPNGEQFF. The CDR3, as DNA: TGTGCCAGCACGCGAGGTAGCGGGGGCCCCCCGAATGGTGAGCAGTTCTTC.

The genes are TRBV7-2 and TRBJ1-1, with D perhaps TRBD1 (6 bases). Per the germline V gene, CDR1 is SGHTA and CDR2 is FQGNSA. The CDR3 has 14 amino acids. Trimming took off 4 bases at V and 5 bases at J, with 14 bases between the two ends. CDR3 sequence: CASSWQGSGTEAFF. The CDR3 bases are TGTGCCAGCAGCTGGCAGGGGTCGGGAACTGAAGCTTTCTTT.

Concerning this clonotype: The conserved phenylalanine or tryptophan is not found at the CDR3 terminus, so this likely reflects a read error. V gene TRBV4-2 combines with J gene TRBJ2-3; TRBD2 agrees at 10 bases. CDR1 and CDR2 (germline): LGHNA, YNFKEQ. CDR3 length equals 17 residues. V trimming: 1 base; J trimming: 2 bases; junction bases outside the gene matches: 6. For the CDR3, the DNA is TGTGCCAGCAGCCAAGGCCCTGGGACTAGCGCCACAGATACGCAGTATTAT. Translation: CASSQGPGTSATDTQYY.

This chain connects TRBV20-1 to TRBJ1-4; a possible D gene is TRBD1 (5 bases). This CDR3 spans 16 amino acids. The V gene lost 0 bases and the J gene lost 7 bases, with 18 bases spanning the gap. Germline-derived CDR1 and CDR2 are DFQATT and SNEGSKA (reference sequence). CDR3 nucleotides: TGCAGTGCTAGAGACCCCGCCAGGGAGGGTGGTGAAAAACTGTTTTTT. As protein: CSARDPAREGGEKLFF.

The rearrangement links TRBV30 to TRBJ1-1, with D uncertain. The CDR3 covers 15 residues. From germline, CDR1 is GTSNPN and CDR2 SVGIG (reference sequence). V was pared by 0 bases and J by 1 base, with 12 bases between. The CDR3 sequence: CAWSVRAGQNTEAFF. The CDR3 bases are TGTGCCTGGAGTGTACGTGCAGGTCAGAACACTGAAGCTTTCTTT.

The V call is TRBV5-1, the J call TRBJ1-6; 8 positions agree with TRBD1. Germline assignment: CDR1 SGHRS and CDR2 YFSETQ. CDR3 length: 16 residues. With V trimmed by 0 bases and J by 9 bases, 8 bases remained unmatched. This CDR3 reads CASSLDPTGAGSPLHF. The CDR3 nucleotides are TGCGCCAGCAGCTTGGACCCGACAGGGGCCGGTTCACCCCTCCACTTT.

This clonotype has just a few counts. The V and J genes are TRBV5-1 and TRBJ2-7; no reliable D call. The V end was cut by 0 bases, the J end by 6 bases, with 4 bases between. The CDR3 length is 11 residues. Germline assignment: CDR1 SGHRS and CDR2 YFSETQ. The CDR3 DNA sequence: TGCGCCAGCAGCTTGGATCGCGAGCAGTACTTC. Its protein product is CASSLDREQYF.

A few counts support this clonotype. V usage is TRBV4-2 and J usage is TRBJ1-2; possible D gene TRBD1, 5 bases. CDR1 and CDR2 (germline): LGHNA, YNFKEQ. This CDR3 spans 14 amino acids. Trimming pared 5 bases from V and 3 bases from J, leaving 13 bases between. In DNA, the CDR3 is TGTGCCAGCAGCGGGGGAGACAACGACTATGGCTACACCTTC. Its translation is CASSGGDNDYGYTF.

This clonotype was seen a handful of times. CDR3 sequence reads: CASSLAPGTTGELFF. Written as DNA, the CDR3 is TGCGCCAGCAGCTTGGCCCCCGGGACCACCGGGGAGCTGTTTTTT. The chain couples TRBV5-1 to TRBJ2-2; D possibly matches TRBD1 or TRBD2 (5 bases each). The CDR3 extends over 15 amino acids. Germline V gene sequence: CDR1 SGHRS, CDR2 YFSETQ. Between the trimmed V and J ends, which lost 0 bases and 4 bases, there was a span of 10 bases.

The chain combines TRBV5-1 with TRBJ2-3, with D possibly being TRBD1 or TRBD2 (5 bases each). Trimming took off 3 bases at V and 6 bases at J, with 14 bases between the two ends. Germline lookup yields CDR1 SGHRS and CDR2 YFSETQ. The CDR3 runs 14 residues. CDR3 sequence reads: CASSWDRGGDTQYF. The CDR3 nucleotides are TGCGCCAGCAGCTGGGACCGAGGAGGCGATACGCAGTATTTT.

This clonotype was seen repeatedly, ten times or more. The chain recombines TRBV10-1 with TRBJ2-3; 7 bases agree with TRBD1. V shed 3 bases and J 3 bases; nucleotides not matched to a gene: 12. Germline V CDR1 and CDR2: WNHNN, SYGVQD (reference sequence). The CDR3 extends over 17 amino acids. The CDR3 nucleotides are TGCGCCAGCAGTGAATCGAGGGGGCAGTATCGTACAGATACGCAGTATTTT. Its protein is CASSESRGQYRTDTQYF.

This clonotype was counted ten times or more. A read error may account for a junction end that differs from germline. The V gene is TRBV4-3, the J gene TRBJ1-5, with D perhaps TRBD1 (5 bases). The CDR3 runs to 13 residues. Germline V gene lookup returns CDR1 LGHNA and CDR2 YSLEER. In nucleotides, the CDR3 is TGTGCCAGCAGCCAAGATAGGGGCCAGCCCCAGCATTTT. Translating gives CASSQDRGQPQHF.

This chain uses TRBV12-3 or TRBV12-4 with TRBJ2-1; D gene unclear. The CDR3 is 12 amino acids. The V end was cut by 1 base, the J end by 10 bases, with 8 bases between. The CDR3 DNA sequence: TGTGCCAGCAGTTTAGGTGCCCGAGAGCAGTTCTTC. Translating it yields CASSLGAREQFF.

This clonotype was seen more than once but under ten times. V usage is TRBV6-6 and J usage is TRBJ2-1, with 11 nucleotides matching TRBD2. The V gene end was trimmed by 4 bases and the J gene end by 4 bases; junction bases not matched to a gene: 6. The CDR3 covers 16 residues. The V gene's germline CDR1 is MNHNY and CDR2 SVGAGI (reference sequence). The CDR3 bases are TGTGCCAGCAGTTTAGCGGGGGGGCTGAGGTACAATGAGCAGTTCTTC. Protein product: CASSLAGGLRYNEQFF.

This sequence joins TRBV5-1 and TRBJ2-5; 9 bases agree with TRBD1. The CDR3 loop spans 17 amino acids. The V gene end was trimmed by 1 base and the J gene end by 1 base; junction bases not matched to a gene: 8. CDR1 SGHRS and CDR2 YFSETQ come from the germline V gene. The CDR3: CASSLRDRADPQETQYF. The CDR3 nucleotides are TGCGCCAGCAGCTTGAGGGACAGGGCAGATCCCCAAGAGACCCAGTACTTC.

The genes are TRBV4-1 and TRBJ2-5; 8 positions agree with TRBD2. Germline CDR1 MGHRA, CDR2 YSYEKL. J was trimmed by 5 bases and V by 4 bases; bases with no gene match: 9. The CDR3 is 15 amino acids. Written as DNA, the CDR3 is TGCGCCAGCAGCCTCTCGGGGGGGGAAAGGGAGACCCAGTACTTC. Translated: CASSLSGGERETQYF.

In nucleotides, the CDR3 is TGTGCCAGCTGGTCTCGGCCCACCGGGGAGCTGTTTTTT. This codes for CASWSRPTGELFF. The chain joins TRBV3-1 to TRBJ2-2; unclear D gene. CDR1 is LGHDT, CDR2 YNNKEL, per germline (reference sequence). The CDR3 loop spans 13 amino acids. The ends were cut back, 8 bases at V and 4 bases at J, with 11 bases in the middle.

The rearrangement links TRBV6-2 or TRBV6-3 to TRBJ2-3; the D gene could be TRBD1 or TRBD2 (5 bases each). This CDR3 region has 16 residues. V was trimmed by 2 bases and J by 0 bases, leaving 12 bases between them. Germline V gene sequence: CDR1 MNHEY, CDR2 SVGEGT. The CDR3 loop is CASSYPPGASTDTQYF. DNA for the CDR3: TGTGCCAGCAGTTACCCCCCCGGGGCTAGCACAGATACGCAGTATTTT.

This clonotype occurred a few times. The chain employs TRBV5-4 and TRBJ2-2, with D maybe TRBD1 (6 bases). CDR1 is SGHNT, CDR2 YYREEE, per germline (reference sequence). This CDR3 comprises 15 residues. V gave up 0 bases and J gave up 5 bases, with 11 bases separating them. Written as DNA, the CDR3 is TGTGCCAGCAGCTTGGCGGACGGACAGACCGGGGAGCTGTTTTTT. Its translation: CASSLADGQTGELFF.

This clonotype was detected ten times or more. This chain uses TRBV7-9 with TRBJ2-5, with 9 bases that match TRBD1. Germline V gene data show CDR1 as SEHNR and CDR2 as FQNEAQ (reference sequence). The junction had 1 base not matched to a gene; V was cut back by 5 bases and J by 3 bases. CDR3 length equals 13 residues. As DNA, the CDR3 is TGTGCCAGCAGCAGGACAGGGGAAGAGACCCAGTACTTC. Translated: CASSRTGEETQYF.

The rearrangement uses TRBV24-1 and TRBJ2-1; 8 positions match TRBD2. CDR3 length: 15 residues. Unmatched junction bases numbered 11, after V lost 9 bases and J lost 5 bases. Germline V gene data show CDR1 as KGHDR and CDR2 as SFDVKD. The CDR3 nucleotides read TGTGCCACCGCATCCGGGGGGGCCCGGGACAATGAGCAGTTCTTC. Translated, it gives CATASGGARDNEQFF.

This chain connects TRBV24-1 to TRBJ1-5; tentative D call: TRBD1 (5 bases). The V end lost 9 bases, the J end lost 3 bases, and 14 bases lay between the germline ends. Germline values: CDR1 KGHDR, CDR2 SFDVKD. The CDR3 sequence is 14 residues long. The CDR3 region is CATGIWGNNQPQHF. DNA of the CDR3: TGTGCCACCGGGATCTGGGGCAACAATCAGCCCCAGCATTTT.

In its sample, this clonotype was seen a few times. The chain is built from TRBV5-1 and TRBJ2-7, with 7 bases that match TRBD2. This CDR3 region has 13 residues. Trimming cost V 2 bases and J 6 bases; bases outside gene matches: 5. The germline gives CDR1 SGHRS, CDR2 YFSETQ. The CDR3 sequence is CASSFGGGGEQYF. The CDR3 DNA follows: TGCGCCAGCAGCTTTGGGGGGGGTGGCGAGCAGTACTTC.

V and J are TRBV5-5 and TRBJ2-7, with 8 bases fitting TRBD1. The CDR3 sequence is 14 residues long. The germline gives CDR1 SGHKS, CDR2 YYEKEE (reference sequence). This CDR3 reads CSSSRLQGAYEQYV. The CDR3, as DNA: TGTTCCAGCAGCCGCCTACAGGGGGCCTACGAGCAGTACGTC.